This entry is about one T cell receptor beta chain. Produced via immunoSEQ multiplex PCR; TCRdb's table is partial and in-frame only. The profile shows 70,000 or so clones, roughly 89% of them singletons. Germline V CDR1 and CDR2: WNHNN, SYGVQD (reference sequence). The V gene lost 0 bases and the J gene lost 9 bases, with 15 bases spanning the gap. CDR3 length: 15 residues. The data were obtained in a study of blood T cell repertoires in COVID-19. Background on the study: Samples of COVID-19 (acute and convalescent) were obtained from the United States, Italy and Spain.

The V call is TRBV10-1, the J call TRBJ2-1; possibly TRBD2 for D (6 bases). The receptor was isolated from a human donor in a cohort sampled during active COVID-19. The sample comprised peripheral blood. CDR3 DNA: TGCGCCAGCAGTGAGTCGTTTGGGGGGTTCGGTGAGCAGTTCTTC. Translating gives CASSESFGGFGEQFF.